The present entry profiles one TCR beta chain with its context. This sample is part of a study of T cell changes during pregnancy in multiple sclerosis. Germline assignment: CDR1 MDHEN and CDR2 SYDVKM. The CDR3 length is 15 residues. The V end lost 2 bases, the J end lost 3 bases, and 14 bases lay between the germline ends. Repertoires were generated with immunoSEQ multiplex PCR, while TCRdb's copy carries only in-frame clones and drops some. This sample has under 110,000 clones, with more than 85% found just once. The chain uses TRBV28 and TRBJ2-7; no clear D. This material consisted of peripheral blood, taken in the second trimester of pregnancy. The origin of this receptor is a female donor with multiple sclerosis, enrolled in a pregnancy study. The CDR3 spells CASSLSLLDIYEQYF. The CDR3 DNA reads as TGTGCCAGCAGTTTAAGCCTGCTAGATATCTACGAGCAGTACTTC. Looking up the rest from reference TRBV28 and TRBJ2-7 gives the full variable domain: DVKVTQSSRYLVKRTGEKVFLECVQDMDHENMFWYRQDPGLGLRLIYFSYDVKMKEKGDIPEGYSVSREKKERFSLILESASTNQTSMYLCASSLSLLDIYEQYFGPGTRLTVT.